Listed here is a single T cell receptor (beta chain). Its antigen is not known. The repertoire was sequenced with immunoSEQ multiplex PCR; TCRdb's copy has only in-frame clones and lacks some. The sample records tens of thousands of clones, just under 95% being singletons. This sample is part of a study of graft-versus-host responses after intestinal transplantation. Study at large: Recipients across the board were started on anti-thymocyte globulin induction, then kept on tacrolimus and steroids for about 3 years.

Study outcomes and limitations: Declines in HvG clones occurring early post-transplant were associated with peak circulating GvH clone levels. GvH clones appeared in recipient marrow, some first in ileum or blood.

Germline trimming cut 8 bases from V and 2 bases from J; bases unmatched to any gene: 1. CDR1 is MNHNS, CDR2 SASEGT, per germline. The length of the CDR3 is 13 residues. The TCR originated in a human patient who received an intestinal transplant, so some T cells may come from the graft donor. The input for sequencing was PBMCs, taken around 820 days after a first intestinal transplant, on the day of a second. This chain joins TRBV6-1 and TRBJ2-5; 11 nucleotides line up with TRBD2. In nucleotides, the CDR3 is TGTGCCAGCCGGACTAGCGGGCAAGAGACCCAGTACTTC. It encodes CASRTSGQETQYF.